The 28 T cell receptor beta chains listed next were all sequenced from one sample in a study of identical twins. TCRdb itself ran the 5' RACE reads through MiXCR, one entry per CDR3 protein. The sample lists about 160,000 distinct CDR3 sequences, 3% to 4% seen once, with 8.1% in the top ten. The sample consisted of memory T cells sorted from blood. The origin of the receptors is a man between 18 and 29 years old in good health.

The V call is TRBV7-8, the J call TRBJ1-1; TRBD1 is a possible D gene (5 bases). Germline V gene sequence: CDR1 SGHVS, CDR2 FQNEAQ. The CDR3 has 14 residues. V was trimmed by 4 bases and J by 6 bases, leaving 15 bases between them. The CDR3 loop is CASSSHLGVPEAFF. The CDR3 DNA reads TGTGCCAGCAGCTCTCATCTGGGGGTCCCTGAAGCTTTCTTT.

This clonotype was seen a handful of times. CDR3 region: CASSQDLTGGDQPQHF. CDR3 nucleotides: TGTGCCAGCAGCCAAGATCTCACAGGGGGTGATCAGCCCCAGCATTTT. The gene calls are TRBV3-1 and TRBJ1-5; 8 positions match TRBD1. CDR1 is LGHDT and CDR2 is YNNKEL in the germline V gene (reference sequence). This CDR3 contains 16 residues. The J segment lost 5 bases and the V segment lost 0 bases, leaving 6 bases of the junction unmatched.

The sample holds many counts of this clonotype. The chain carries TRBV30 and TRBJ2-1, with D perhaps matching TRBD2 (5 bases). This CDR3 is 13 amino acids long. Germline V gene sequence: CDR1 GTSNPN, CDR2 SVGIG (reference sequence). Trimming left V 3 bases short and J 10 bases short, with 16 bases between. The CDR3 sequence: CAWSPPSGREQFF. The CDR3 bases are TGTGCCTGGAGCCCCCCAAGCGGCCGCGAGCAGTTCTTC.

This clonotype came up many times. The chain recombines TRBV12-5 with TRBJ1-1, with TRBD1 matching 8 bases. This CDR3 region has 13 residues. The V segment lost 6 bases and the J segment 4 bases; nucleotides outside the gene matches: 4. CDR1 and CDR2 (germline): LGHNT, FRNRAP. This chain's CDR3 is CASGPDRGTEAFF. Here the CDR3 DNA reads TGTGCTAGTGGGCCTGACAGGGGCACTGAAGCTTTCTTT.

This clonotype turned up a few times. The chain has TRBV28 and TRBJ2-3, with TRBD2 as a possible D gene (6 bases). Germline V gene lookup returns CDR1 MDHEN and CDR2 SYDVKM. The V end was cut by 8 bases, the J end by 3 bases, with 18 bases between. The CDR3 extends over 15 amino acids. The CDR3 nucleotides are TGTGCCAGCCGGAGGGATCGACAGACAACAGATACGCAGTATTTT. This sequence encodes CASRRDRQTTDTQYF.

This sequence joins TRBV12-3 or TRBV12-4 and TRBJ2-7; 11 bases fit TRBD1. V trimming: 3 bases; J trimming: 6 bases; junction bases outside the gene matches: 7. This CDR3 comprises 15 residues. CDR3 DNA sequence: TGTGCCAGCAGTTTGCACGGGACAGGGGGTTCCGAGCAGTACGTC. Translated: CASSLHGTGGSEQYV.

The CDR3 DNA sequence: TGTGCCACCAGCTCCGGGACTAGGGTGTACAATGAGCAGTTCTTC. It is translated as CATSSGTRVYNEQFF. V and J are TRBV24-1 and TRBJ2-1, with 8 bases lining up with TRBD2. J gave up 4 bases and V 7 bases, and 8 bases lay outside the gene matches. There are 15 residues in the CDR3. Germline-derived CDR1 and CDR2 are KGHDR and SFDVKD.

This clonotype was detected ten times or more. The CDR3 DNA sequence: TGTGCCATCAGTGAGTCCCAGGGACTCACTGAAGCTTTCTTT. Protein sequence: CAISESQGLTEAFF. V gene TRBV10-3 combines with J gene TRBJ1-1, with a possible D match to TRBD1 (5 bases). The germline V gene has CDR1 ENHRY and CDR2 SYGVKD. With 0 bases removed from V and 4 bases from J, the gap between germline ends came to 9 bases. This CDR3 has 14 amino acids.

This clonotype showed up many times. The chain has TRBV20-1 and TRBJ2-5; D is perhaps TRBD2 (6 bases). The germline CDR1 and CDR2 sequences are DFQATT and SNEGSKA (reference sequence). This CDR3 region has 14 residues. With 3 bases removed from V and 1 base from J, the gap between germline ends came to 12 bases. The CDR3: CSASTSWVQETQYF. The CDR3 nucleotides are TGCAGTGCTAGTACTAGCTGGGTCCAAGAGACCCAGTACTTC.

Ten or more counts support this clonotype. The chain uses TRBV7-3 and TRBJ2-1; 10 positions match TRBD2. CDR1 and CDR2 from the germline V gene are SGHTA and FQGTGA. With V trimmed by 6 bases and J by 0 bases, 2 bases remained unmatched. The CDR3 runs 15 residues. The CDR3 DNA follows: TGTGCCAGCAGTCAGCGGGAGGGCTCCTACAATGAGCAGTTCTTC. Its protein is CASSQREGSYNEQFF.

Concerning this clonotype: A much larger clone differs by one base, so this may be a read error. V is TRBV10-3 and J is TRBJ2-7; D unresolved. CDR1 ENHRY and CDR2 SYGVKD come from the germline V gene. Trimming took 2 bases from V and 3 from J, leaving 14 bases between them. The CDR3 consists of 15 residues. The CDR3 DNA is TGTGCCATCAGTGAGAGGGCCAGCCTCTGCTACGAGCAGTACTTC. This sequence encodes CAISERASLCYEQYF.

The chain recombines TRBV2 with TRBJ2-3; D call uncertain. The V and J ends lost 2 bases and 0 bases respectively, with 9 bases between them. The CDR3 is made up of 15 amino acids. CDR1 and CDR2 from the germline V gene are SNHLY and FYNNEI. Here the CDR3 DNA reads TGTGCCAGCAGTGAAATGGGCAGCAGCACAGATACGCAGTATTTT. Its translation: CASSEMGSSTDTQYF.

There are many counts of this clonotype. This chain connects TRBV3-1 to TRBJ2-4; D call uncertain. Germline V gene sequence: CDR1 LGHDT, CDR2 YNNKEL (reference sequence). The length of the CDR3 is 14 residues. Trimming left V 3 bases short and J 6 bases short, with 12 bases between. The CDR3: CASSHSSSTNIQYF. In DNA form, the CDR3 reads TGTGCCAGCAGCCATTCAAGTAGTACAAACATTCAGTACTTC.

There are many counts of this clonotype. The V call is TRBV2, the J call TRBJ2-1, with 8 nucleotides matching TRBD1. V gave up 6 bases and J gave up 8 bases; unmatched junction bases: 15. In germline, CDR1 is SNHLY, CDR2 FYNNEI. The CDR3 is 16 amino acids. CDR3 coding DNA: TGTGCCAGCAGAGGGGGGTCAGGGGGCAATGTATATGAGCAGTTCTTC. Its translation is CASRGGSGGNVYEQFF.

This clonotype came up many times. Written as DNA, the CDR3 is TGTGCCAGCAGTTTAGGGGCGGGAGGACGAAAGAACACCGGGGAGCTGTTTTTT. Protein sequence: CASSLGAGGRKNTGELFF. V is TRBV28 and J is TRBJ2-2, with 8 positions matching TRBD2. V lost 2 bases, J lost 1 base, and 9 bases stayed unmatched. In germline, CDR1 is MDHEN, CDR2 SYDVKM. The CDR3 sequence is 18 residues long.

In its sample, this clonotype was seen many times. For the CDR3, the DNA is TGTGCCAGCAGCCCCCAGCCCGGTTTTAGTGAGCAGTTCTTC. This encodes CASSPQPGFSEQFF. The chain joins TRBV7-2 to TRBJ2-1; D remains unclear. Germline V gene sequence: CDR1 SGHTA, CDR2 FQGNSA. V was clipped by 5 bases and J by 9 bases, with 17 bases between them. CDR3 length: 14 amino acids.

In its sample, this clonotype was seen many times. This chain links TRBV12-3 or TRBV12-4 with TRBJ1-1; D perhaps matches TRBD1 (5 bases). This CDR3 contains 13 residues. V lost 6 bases and J lost 2, with 10 bases in between. CDR3 region: CASRDRPNTEAFF. For the CDR3, the DNA is TGTGCCAGCAGAGACAGACCCAACACTGAAGCTTTCTTT.

Ten or more counts support this clonotype. The CDR3 sequence is CASENSSFLRNTEAFF. Here the CDR3 DNA reads TGTGCCAGCGAGAACAGTTCGTTCTTAAGGAACACTGAAGCTTTCTTT. J is TRBJ1-1 and V is TRBV28; D is undetermined. Germline loops: CDR1 MDHEN, CDR2 SYDVKM. Between the trimmed V and J ends, which lost 8 bases and 1 base, there was a span of 20 bases. This CDR3 has 16 residues.

This clonotype was detected many times. V and J are TRBV2 and TRBJ1-2, with TRBD1 identical over 9 bases. V shed 6 bases, J shed 4 bases, and the junction held 6 bases outside the gene matches. The germline V gene encodes CDR1 SNHLY and CDR2 FYNNEI. CDR3 length equals 14 residues. The CDR3, as DNA: TGTGCCAGCAGAAACGCGGGACAGGGCTATGGCTACACCTTC. Protein: CASRNAGQGYGYTF.

At least ten counts were recorded for this clonotype. V usage is TRBV5-5 and J usage is TRBJ2-5; D is possibly TRBD2 (6 bases). Trimming removed 5 bases from V and 1 base from J, with 21 bases in between. This CDR3 is 17 amino acids long. From germline, CDR1 is SGHKS and CDR2 YYEKEE (reference sequence). CDR3: CASRFRQTAGTQETQYF. The DNA for the CDR3 is TGTGCCAGCAGGTTCCGACAGACCGCGGGGACCCAAGAGACCCAGTACTTC.

This clonotype has at least ten counts. The chain links TRBV12-3 or TRBV12-4 to TRBJ2-7, with D unclear. V shed 5 bases and J shed 1 base, with 6 bases lying between them. This CDR3 has 12 residues. CDR3 in DNA: TGTGCCAGCAGTCTTAGGTCCTACGAGCAGTACTTC. Its protein is CASSLRSYEQYF.

This clonotype appeared many times. The CDR3 sequence is CASSITGEAVDTQYF. As DNA, the CDR3 is TGTGCCAGCAGTATTACAGGGGAAGCCGTCGATACGCAGTATTTT. This chain joins TRBV6-4 and TRBJ2-3; 7 bases are a match to TRBD1. CDR1 MRHNA and CDR2 SNTAGT come from the germline V gene. The length of the CDR3 is 15 residues. Germline trimming cut 5 bases from V and 6 bases from J; bases unmatched to any gene: 11.

This clonotype was recorded many times. The rearrangement joins TRBV18 to TRBJ2-1, with a tentative D call TRBD2 (6 bases). CDR1 and CDR2 (germline): KGHSH, LQKENI. V lost 6 bases to trimming and J lost 0 bases, with 12 bases between them. The CDR3 has 15 residues. The CDR3 spells CASSRDGSSYNEQFF. The CDR3 region has the DNA TGTGCCAGCTCGCGGGACGGCAGCTCCTACAATGAGCAGTTCTTC. Drawing the rest from reference TRBV18 and TRBJ2-1, the complete variable domain is NAGVMQNPRHLVRRRGQEARLRCSPMKGHSHVYWYRQLPEEGLKFMVYLQKENIIDESGMPKERFSAEFPKEGPSILRIQQVVRGDSAAYFCASSRDGSSYNEQFFGPGTRLTVL.

There are many counts of this clonotype. The chain carries TRBV12-3 or TRBV12-4 and TRBJ2-3, with D unresolved. V was cut by 6 bases and J by 6 bases, with 7 bases left in between. The CDR3 loop spans 11 amino acids. This CDR3 is CASSQLDTQYF. The CDR3 DNA reads TGTGCCAGCAGCCAGCTCGATACGCAGTATTTT.

The chain employs TRBV5-1 and TRBJ2-5; 10 bases map to TRBD2. Germline CDR1 is SGHRS and CDR2 is YFSETQ. Trimming removed 6 bases from V and 4 bases from J; junction bases left unmatched: 3. The CDR3 is 13 residues long. CDR3 coding DNA: TGCGCCAGCACAGCGGGAGGGGTAGAGACCCAGTACTTC. Translated, it gives CASTAGGVETQYF.

This clonotype came up many times. The V call is TRBV6-2 or TRBV6-3, the J call TRBJ2-1, with D uncertain. The CDR3 loop spans 16 amino acids. The germline V gene encodes CDR1 MNHEY and CDR2 SVGEGT. Trimming removed 2 bases from V and 5 bases from J, with 16 bases in between. CDR3 coding DNA: TGTGCCAGCAGTTACCCCCAAGCCCCCAGCAACAATGAGCAGTTCTTC. This encodes CASSYPQAPSNNEQFF.

The sample holds many counts of this clonotype. This chain connects TRBV7-8 to TRBJ2-2; D might be TRBD1 (5 bases). V lost 2 bases, J lost 2 bases, and 15 bases lay in between. The CDR3 has 17 amino acids. From germline, CDR1 is SGHVS and CDR2 FQNEAQ. The CDR3 region is CASSLTQPGPNTGELFF. CDR3 nucleotide sequence: TGTGCCAGCAGCTTAACGCAGCCAGGGCCAAACACCGGGGAGCTGTTTTTT.

This clonotype was detected many times. The chain has TRBV3-1 and TRBJ2-5; D gene ambiguous. CDR3 length: 15 residues. The V end was cut by 3 bases, the J end by 6 bases, with 17 bases between. CDR1 is LGHDT, CDR2 YNNKEL, per germline (reference sequence). Written as DNA, the CDR3 is TGTGCCAGCAGCCATATCGTACCCCGGTTGCAGACCCAGTACTTC. This codes for CASSHIVPRLQTQYF.